Reported below is one T cell receptor beta chain. Antigen unknown. The sample comes from a study of CD4 T cells in relation to SARS-CoV-2 and coronaviruses. Overall study results and limits: SARS-CoV-2-driven expansion was significantly weaker in crossreactive than monoreactive clones.

Only in-frame clones appear in the TCRdb table, and some are missing; sequencing was by immunoSEQ multiplex PCR. The profile covers 35,000 to 40,000 clones, with roughly 90% appearing a single time and more than 7% taken by the ten largest. Trimming cost V 6 bases and J 1 base, with 9 bases left between them. The CDR3 extends over 13 amino acids. Per germline, CDR1 LGHNT and CDR2 FRNRAP. Sequenced sample: memory CD4+ T cells from PBMCs. This sequence was found in an adult with COVID-19. The V call is TRBV12-5, the J call TRBJ1-1, with D unclear. The CDR3 loop is CASGDSGNTEAFF. CDR3 coding DNA: TGTGCTAGTGGGGACTCCGGGAACACTGAAGCTTTCTTT.